Given below is one T cell receptor (beta chain) in context. Germline V gene data show CDR1 as KGHDR and CDR2 as SFDVKD. V lost 5 bases and J lost 1, with 10 bases in between. This CDR3 spans 14 amino acids. Some clones are missing from TCRdb's copy, which holds only in-frame ones; the method was immunoSEQ multiplex PCR. The data hold 65,000 to 75,000 clones, with about 90% observed a single time. This entry belongs to a study of blood T cell repertoires in COVID-19. Study background: From T cells, B-cell-depleted T cells, or PBMCs came the material, which was cDNA or gDNA.

This rearrangement joins TRBV24-1 to TRBJ1-1; D call uncertain. The sequenced material came from peripheral blood. The clonotype originates from a man in his fifties or sixties with active COVID-19. CDR3: CATSGGLPNTEAFF. The DNA for the CDR3 is TGTGCCACCAGTGGAGGGCTTCCGAACACTGAAGCTTTCTTT.